These T cell receptor beta chains were read from a single sample in a study of blood T cell repertoires in COVID-19. Sequencing used immunoSEQ multiplex PCR; TCRdb keeps in-frame clones, though not all of them. The repertoire holds about 200,000 clones, with 82% as singletons. The material sequenced was peripheral blood. The origin of the receptors is an elderly woman with COVID-19, enrolled during active disease. Each CDR3 is given with its conserved first and last residue. D genes are given only for firm matches. A clone size is listed for some rows: how often the clone was seen (once, few, many), or a class if it is expanded.

TGTGCCAGCAGCTTATATGGGGGCGTGTACGTCGACAATGAGCAGTTCTTC | CASSLYGGVYVDNEQFF | TRBV7-9 | - | TRBJ2-1 | -
TGTGCCTGGAGTGTACAGACGGACACTGAAGCTTTCTTT | CAWSVQTDTEAFF | TRBV30 | - | TRBJ1-1 | -
TGTGCCAGTAGCACAGGGGAGGCTAATGAAAAACTGTTTTTT | CASSTGEANEKLFF | TRBV19 | TRBD1 | TRBJ1-4 | few
TGTGCCACCAGTGACCCCAGGGGGCCCCAAGAGACCCAGTACTTC | CATSDPRGPQETQYF | TRBV24-1 | TRBD1 | TRBJ2-5 | -
TGTGCCACCAGGGGGACAGGAATGAACACTGAAGCTTTCTTT | CATRGTGMNTEAFF | TRBV24-1 | TRBD1 | TRBJ1-1 | -
TGTGCCAGCCAACAGGGGACGAGGGGCTACACCTTC | CASQQGTRGYTF | TRBV25-1 | TRBD1 | TRBJ1-2 | -
TGCGCCAGCAGCCAGGGGACAGGCGAGGCCCAGATTTATGGCTACACCTTC | CASSQGTGEAQIYGYTF | TRBV4-1 | TRBD1 | TRBJ1-2 | few
TGTGCCAGCACCCAGGGACAGGGATTCTATAATTCACCCCTCCACTTT | CASTQGQGFYNSPLHF | TRBV11-2 | TRBD1 | TRBJ1-6 | -
TGTGCCAGCAACCGACGGGGGGGTGAGACCCAGTACTTC | CASNRRGGETQYF | TRBV9 | TRBD2 | TRBJ2-5 | once
TGTGCCAGCAGTCTCGGACAGTTGATAAATGAAAAACTGTTTTTT | CASSLGQLINEKLFF | TRBV28 | - | TRBJ1-4 | -
TGTGCCAGCAGCGTCACAGGGGGTGATGAAAAACTGTTTTTT | CASSVTGGDEKLFF | TRBV28 | TRBD1 | TRBJ1-4 | once
TGTGCCTGGAGGTACAGGGAAGGGCTCATGAACACTGAAGCTTTCTTT | CAWRYREGLMNTEAFF | TRBV30 | - | TRBJ1-1 | -
TGTGCCAGCAGCCATGTGGACAGGGAGGGAAACTATGGCTACACCTTC | CASSHVDREGNYGYTF | TRBV5-6 | TRBD1 | TRBJ1-2 | once
TGTGCCAGCAGTGACGTTTCGACAGGGTATACTGAAGCTTTCTTT | CASSDVSTGYTEAFF | TRBV28 | TRBD1 | TRBJ1-1 | -
TGCGCCAGCAGGACGGACATACAAGAGACCCAGTACTTC | CASRTDIQETQYF | TRBV5-1 | - | TRBJ2-5 | -
TGTGCCAGCAGCCGACTAGCAAATGAGCAGTTCTTC | CASSRLANEQFF | TRBV6-2/TRBV6-3 | TRBD2 | TRBJ2-1 | -
TGTGCCATCAGTGAGTCATACGGCTATGGCTACACCTTC | CAISESYGYGYTF | TRBV10-3 | - | TRBJ1-2 | -
TGTGCCACCAGTGATACACTAGCGGCCCTGGGTAGTACGCAGTATTTT | CATSDTLAALGSTQYF | TRBV24-1 | TRBD2 | TRBJ2-3 | -
TGTGCCACCAGTGATGCTACTGACATCCTGGAACGCTACACCTTC | CATSDATDILERYTF | TRBV24-1 | - | TRBJ1-2 | few
TGTGCCAGCAGCTTACAGGGGCAGGGGAATTCACCCCTCCACTTT | CASSLQGQGNSPLHF | TRBV11-2 | - | TRBJ1-6 | -
TGTGCCAGCAGGGCTAGCGGGAGGTTCAATGAGCAGTTCTTC | CASRASGRFNEQFF | TRBV25-1 | TRBD2 | TRBJ2-1 | -
TGTGCCAGCAGTCCGCCGTCTCTCAGGGAATCCTACGAGCAGTACTTC | CASSPPSLRESYEQYF | TRBV6-2/TRBV6-3 | - | TRBJ2-7 | once
TGTGCCAGCAGCAAAGCGGGGGGAGAGACCCAGTACTTC | CASSKAGGETQYF | TRBV21-1 | - | TRBJ2-5 | -
TGTGCCAGCAGCGTAAAGGGGGACAGGGGGCTGGACTACGAGCAGTACTTC | CASSVKGDRGLDYEQYF | TRBV9 | TRBD1 | TRBJ2-7 | -
TGTGCCAGCTCCCTAATGAGCGGACCTTACAATGAGCAGTTCTTC | CASSLMSGPYNEQFF | TRBV7-6 | - | TRBJ2-1 | few
TGTGCCAGCGGAGCTTACACTGAAGCTTTCTTT | CASGAYTEAFF | TRBV11-2 | - | TRBJ1-1 | -
TGTGCCAGCAGCTTAGCCGAGGGTACTAATTCACCCCTCCACTTT | CASSLAEGTNSPLHF | TRBV7-6 | - | TRBJ1-6 | -
TGTGCCAGCAGAAGGACAGGGGGGAGGGAAAAACTGTTTTTT | CASRRTGGREKLFF | TRBV6-5 | TRBD1 | TRBJ1-4 | few
TGTGCCAGCAGCTTCGCGGGGACGACTAATGAAAAACTGTTTTTT | CASSFAGTTNEKLFF | TRBV11-2 | - | TRBJ1-4 | -
TGTGCCTGGAGTGTAGGGACTACTCTCGAGCAGTACTTC | CAWSVGTTLEQYF | TRBV30 | TRBD2 | TRBJ2-7 | -
TGTGCCAGCAGCCCCCATTTAGGGGCTGGGGCCAACGTCCTGACTTTC | CASSPHLGAGANVLTF | TRBV9 | - | TRBJ2-6 | -
TGTGCCTGGAGTCACAGTTATCTAGCCAAAAACATTCAGTACTTC | CAWSHSYLAKNIQYF | TRBV30 | - | TRBJ2-4 | once
TGTGCCAGCTCATTCCTGGGACAGGGGAGAATGAACACTGAAGCTTTCTTT | CASSFLGQGRMNTEAFF | TRBV18 | TRBD1 | TRBJ1-1 | -
TGTGCCAGCAGACCTCAGATCTATGGCTACACCTTC | CASRPQIYGYTF | TRBV7-9 | - | TRBJ1-2 | -
TGTGCCAGCAGCTCCCGACTGGATAACTATGGCTACACCTTC | CASSSRLDNYGYTF | TRBV7-8 | - | TRBJ1-2 | -